The clone carrying this TCR beta chain was counted a few times. The CDR3 length is 17 residues. The V gene lost 1 base and the J gene lost 7 bases, with 20 bases spanning the gap. Germline CDR1 reads SGHVS; CDR2 reads FQNEAQ. This record comes from a study of identical twins. TCRdb called the 5' RACE reads again in MiXCR, with one record for every CDR3 protein. The sample gives around 960,000 distinct CDR3 sequences, around 12% of which show up once; about 1.5% is in the top ten. The data also belong to a second study, concerning yellow fever vaccine responses in identical twins.

The origin of this receptor is a woman younger than 35 in good health. V usage is TRBV7-8 and J usage is TRBJ2-1, with D tentatively TRBD2 (7 bases). The source material was PBMCs. CDR3 DNA sequence: TGTGCCAGCAGCTTAGGGGGGGGCACTAGCGAGGGAAATGAGCAGTTCTTC. It encodes CASSLGGGTSEGNEQFF.